A single sample gave rise to the 9 T cell receptor beta chains below, sequenced in a study of shared clonotypes between healthy human individuals. The repertoire was sequenced with immunoSEQ multiplex PCR; TCRdb's copy has only in-frame clones and lacks some. The sample has about 2.1 million clones, roughly 95% seen once; the top ten hold 1.5% to 2%. CD45RO-negative, CCR7-selected cells formed the naive CD8 fraction, which excluded terminally differentiated effector memory CD45RA+ cells. What was sequenced was naive CD8+ T cells from PBMCs. The source is a man aged 18 to 29 in good health. Some clones in this sample may be carry-over from other donors' samples.

The chain is built from TRBV7-2 and TRBJ2-7; TRBD2 matches at 7 bases. This CDR3 spans 14 amino acids. The germline V gene has CDR1 SGHTA and CDR2 FQGNSA. V was clipped by 3 bases and J by 0 bases; unmatched bases: 2. In DNA, the CDR3 is TGTGCCAGCAGCTTTAGCGGGTCCTCCTACGAGCAGTACTTC. This sequence encodes CASSFSGSSYEQYF.

V gene TRBV27 combines with J gene TRBJ2-1; 8 bases fit TRBD2. This CDR3 is 17 amino acids long. V lost 5 bases and J lost 7; bases outside the gene matches: 16. Looked up from germline, CDR1 is MNHEY and CDR2 is SMNVEV (reference sequence). The CDR3 DNA sequence: TGTGCCAGCAGTCCGACCCCCGGGACTAGGGGAATGAATGAGCAGTTCTTC. Amino acid sequence: CASSPTPGTRGMNEQFF.

The chain recombines TRBV5-3 with TRBJ1-5; no clear D. Being an ORF, TRBV5-3 has a function that is uncertain. The V end lost 2 bases, the J end lost 0 bases, and 27 bases lay between the germline ends. The CDR3 sequence is 21 residues long. The CDR3 protein is CARSFGKLSGSKLYSNQPQHF. Written as DNA, the CDR3 is TGTGCCAGAAGCTTTGGTAAACTGTCGGGCAGTAAACTTTATAGCAATCAGCCCCAGCATTTT.

The genes are TRBV28 and TRBJ2-5, with 8 bases lining up with TRBD1. Germline CDR1 and CDR2: MDHEN and SYDVKM. J was trimmed by 0 bases and V by 4 bases; bases with no gene match: 4. This CDR3 is 15 amino acids long. The CDR3 is CASSYEDRDQETQYF. For the CDR3, the DNA is TGTGCCAGCAGTTACGAGGACAGGGACCAAGAGACCCAGTACTTC.

The chain uses TRBV23-1 and TRBJ1-2; 9 bases are a match to TRBD1. TRBV23-1 is assigned to the ORF class and has an uncertain function. Losses at the gene ends were 8 bases for V and 8 bases for J; bases not matched to a gene: 9. The CDR3 runs to 13 residues. For the CDR3, the DNA is TGCGCCAGCCCCCGGGACAGGGTAAAAGGCTACACCTTC. Protein: CASPRDRVKGYTF.

This chain uses TRBV9 with TRBJ2-1; no clear D. The CDR3 spans 14 residues. Trimming shortened V by 2 bases and J by 3 bases, and 9 bases separated the two germline ends. Germline CDR1 is SGDLS and CDR2 is YYNGEE. The CDR3 region is CASSVSRDYNEQFF. The CDR3 region has the DNA TGTGCCAGCAGCGTTAGTAGAGACTACAATGAGCAGTTCTTC. Using reference TRBV9 and TRBJ2-1 for the parts outside the CDR3, the full variable domain is DSGVTQTPKHLITATGQRVTLRCSPRSGDLSVYWYQQSLDQGLQFLIQYYNGEERAKGNILERFSAQQFPDLHSELNLSSLELGDSALYFCASSVSRDYNEQFFGPGTRLTVL.

The chain employs TRBV19 and TRBJ2-7, with TRBD1 identical over 7 bases. The CDR3 runs to 13 residues. After removal of 5 bases from V and 9 bases from J, the junction contained 10 bases not matched to a gene. Germline V gene lookup returns CDR1 LNHDA and CDR2 SQIVND (reference sequence). Written as DNA, the CDR3 is TGTGCCAGTAGTCTCGGGACAGTCCAGGGGCAGTACTTC. Translating it yields CASSLGTVQGQYF.

This chain links TRBV27 with TRBJ2-7; perhaps TRBD2 as D (7 bases). This CDR3 contains 13 residues. Per germline, CDR1 MNHEY and CDR2 SMNVEV (reference sequence). Trimming shortened V by 6 bases and J by 2 bases, and 11 bases separated the two germline ends. CDR3 DNA sequence: TGTGCCAGCAGAGCCGGGGGGCCCTACGAGCAGTACTTC. Protein sequence: CASRAGGPYEQYF.

Comments on this clone: Other nucleotide sequences in the sample specify the same CDR3. DNA of the CDR3: TGTGCCAGCAGCTTAGCGGGAGACCCCTACGAGCAGTACTTC. Protein sequence: CASSLAGDPYEQYF. This rearrangement joins TRBV7-9 to TRBJ2-7; tentative D call: TRBD2 (5 bases). Germline V gene data show CDR1 as SEHNR and CDR2 as FQNEAQ (reference sequence). The V end lost 0 bases, the J end lost 2 bases, and 8 bases lay between the germline ends. The CDR3 runs to 14 residues.